This entry features one T cell receptor beta chain sequence. Its antigen is currently not known. No per-base quality is available; no much larger clone lies one base away. The data stem from a study of blood T cell repertoires in COVID-19 (dated by TCRdb to the early 2020s). About the study as a whole: Samples covering the acute and convalescent phases of COVID-19 were provided by collaborators in the United States, Italy and Spain. The prospective study material was composed of cDNA or gDNA derived from T cells, B-cell-depleted T cells, or PBMCs. Deeply sampled blood TCRbeta repertoires from subjects exposed to, actively infected with, or recovered from COVID-19 were included in the dataset. The repertoires were made available in a free public database intended to serve as a resource for research on the immune response to SARS-CoV-2. Samples came from the ongoing ImmuneRACE study (first 160 participants) plus 1,254 subjects from 6 global collaborators. Nearly every sample came with metadata listing a de-identified subject ID, COVID-19 status, age in years and sex. Where available, HLA class I and class II types were taken from metadata supplied by the sample provider and were not determined by assay-based typing. Summary of the overall study and its limitations: Clinical and demographic metadata were provided uncurated, with the amount varying by source and participant.

From the germline V gene, CDR1 is ENHRY and CDR2 is SYGVKD. Trimming takes 7 bases from V and 0 bases from J, and the germline ends sit 10 bases apart. From its cysteine to its phenylalanine, the CDR3 spans 13 amino acids. The entry retains the CDR3 DNA only, 39 bases that are in frame from base 1. TCRbeta CDR3 regions were amplified from genomic DNA by means of the immunoSEQ Assay, a bias-controlled multiplex PCR. Processing in the source paper ran as follows. The number of nucleated cells in each sample was estimated from the amplification of reference gene primers within the assay. Sequence reads were collapsed and filtered to measure the absolute abundance of every unique TCRbeta CDR3 rearrangement. For each sample, productive Simpson clonality was calculated as the square root of Simpson's diversity index across productive rearrangements. The table was pulled from immuneACCESS by TCRdb, which kept in-frame rearrangements only. Such tables lose some clones; where checked, under half of the loss comes from unresolved V genes, and the rest has no known cause. V and J calls and clone size are copied from that table; D and trimming were computed from the DNA. The sample profile shows roughly 57,000 clones; just under 90% of them were found once. Roughly 6.5% of the sample is held by the ten biggest clonotypes.

In Seattle, one collaborating source enrolled patients while the infection was active and tracked those patients longitudinally over the course of disease. The collaborating institutions used their own protocols to collect whole blood in K2EDTA tubes. Collaborator samples were shipped for TCRbeta analysis as frozen whole blood, isolated PBMCs, or DNA extracted from either sample type. The chain is made from TRBV10-3 and TRBJ2-7; a weak D assignment points to TRBD2 (5 bases agree). What was sequenced was peripheral blood. This clonotype originated in a woman aged 55-69 years with COVID-19, enrolled during active disease. The CDR3 reads CAIKEGSSYEQYF. The nucleotide sequence is TGTGCCATCAAAGAGGGTAGCTCCTACGAGCAGTACTTC.